This T cell receptor (beta chain) was captured in a study of cytomegalovirus exposure and HLA in healthy donors (dated by TCRdb to between 2016 and 2019). General notes on the study: An earlier analysis of roughly 610 of the donors reported 276 Gb of sequence data and 95 million to 120 million unique TCR beta sequences obtained from about 179 million T cells. About 280 gigabases of sequencing data and 70 million to 95 million unique TCR sequences made up an early release that covered several hundred HLA-typed donors. The genetic ancestry cluster associated with self-reported Caucasian donors included 81% of the 350 to 500 genotyped donors. The aim of the study was to test whether cataloging public T cell receptors could identify signatures of past pathogen exposure. The T cell repertoires of around 730 subjects were profiled by immunosequencing and related to cytomegalovirus serostatus. Besides the first cohort of around 670 subjects, a separate validation cohort made up of over 100 different subjects was used. High-throughput TCR immunosequencing, statistical association of individual TCRs with disease status, and machine learning were combined to predict cytomegalovirus infection status. To study patterns of TCR occurrence, a later analysis re-analyzed previously published TCR beta repertoires from around 660 donors and added high-resolution HLA genotyping. Rather than using new phenotypic data, the later analysis identified candidate immune exposures from TCR beta sequences and from how often those sequences occurred across donors. In an earlier analysis of around 540 of the donors, high-throughput TCR beta sequencing was used to judge whether each TCR beta V gene segment behaved as functional or pseudogenic. Donor age, sex, ethnicity and CMV serostatus were compiled alongside the repertoire data. A later genetic analysis used genome-wide SNP genotypes for about three fifths of the roughly 700 donors, treating that subset as a discovery cohort. All discovery cohort repertoires had been generated on a single sequencing platform. HLA typing covered class I and class II loci at four-digit resolution. The number of typed donors differed by locus: roughly 629-630 for A, B, C, DRB1 and DQB1; 500 to 550 for DQA1; approximately 600 for DPA1; and about 450 for DPB1. Because of strong linkage in the cohort, four or five DR-DQ haplotypes were treated as single units for association and clustering. Among 398 genotyped donors of the cohort, an average of 235,054 unique TCR beta nucleotide sequences were sequenced per donor, approximately 20% of them non-productive.

The CDR3 measures 15 amino acids from cysteine to phenylalanine. Only the CDR3 DNA is retained, 45 bases long and in frame from the first base. The CDR1 and CDR2 encoded by the germline V gene are MGHRA and YSYEKL. Cut back by 1 base and 7 bases, the V and J ends lie 17 bases apart. Broad study findings and their caveats: In vitro tests confirmed that a few of the cytomegalovirus-associated TCR beta chains recognize cytomegalovirus antigens. The classifier was reported to diagnose cytomegalovirus status with high specificity and sensitivity in both the original cohort and the validation cohort. In this cohort, only TCR beta chains were sequenced, and detectable features were limited by the absence of alpha or paired-chain data. Several of the top co-occurrence clusters appeared to be linked to parvovirus B19, influenza, CMV and Epstein-Barr virus, according to a later analysis. HLA typing was unavailable for some donors at each locus, so association tests used only the typed subset. In a later analysis, 16,951 TCR beta sequences were associated with specific HLA alleles at a false discovery rate of 0.05. The only immune exposure information available for the cohort was CMV serostatus. Most TCR sequences were seen in very few donors, while some public TCRs were found in many individuals. Presence/absence analyses assumed roughly uniform sequencing depth across donors, an assumption that may not hold. In an earlier analysis of 450 to 750 of the donors, most TCR beta V segments appeared in productive rearrangements about 90% or about 30% of the time, broadly matching IMGT annotations. Compared with equally common non-associated chains, HLA-associated TCR beta chains in a later analysis were more clonally expanded and had lower generation probabilities. It was suggested by the authors that the approach could potentially be generalized to other disease states and immunological phenotypes. A cluster of highly shared sequence variants was judged likely to represent a technical artifact of the sequencing pipeline. When HLA alleles, especially DR and DQ, strongly co-occurred, TCR associations were difficult to assign to individual alleles. In a later analysis, most CMV-associated TCR beta chains were found to appear HLA-restricted, with HLA associations seemingly driven largely by CMV exposure. A further reported finding was that TCR beta sequences accurately predicted the HLA-A and HLA-B alleles for most subjects in the first cohort. Fewer than 20 rarely observed V segments, including chromosome 9 orphons, were excluded from the earlier analysis of approximately 500 of the donors because counts were too low. Compared with the roughly 710-donor mean, donors in an Asian-associated ancestry cluster had fewer N-insertions in productive TCRs, according to a later genetic analysis. Linkage disequilibrium might explain the correlated functional status among segregating V segments, but an unknown experimental factor could not be ruled out. The 87-base-pair reads could not distinguish some IMGT-functional V segments, including TRBV6-2 and TRBV6-3, so those segments were excluded. In a later analysis, TCR association rates were found to vary across HLA loci, with the most associated TCRs seen for DRB1 alleles and the fewest for HLA-C alleles. A total of around 150 TCR beta chains were listed by the study as associated with cytomegalovirus. V-gene and J-gene trimming of TCR beta chains was associated with a missense DCLRE1C variant in a later genetic analysis, and the association was replicated in an independent cohort.

The cohort consisted of approximately 670 healthy bone marrow donors. Cohort members were all nominally healthy when sampled, although unrecorded immune exposures were likely present. The donor tested CMV seropositive, placing the donor among the approximately 290 seropositive members of the cohort. A peripheral blood sample was provided by each donor, and peripheral blood mononuclear cells were used for TCR beta sequencing. The Qiagen DNeasy Blood Extraction Kit was used to extract genomic DNA from the blood cell samples. As for this clone: What this receptor recognizes is not known. Base qualities are not at hand, and no much larger clone is one base apart.

Library creation used the immunoSEQ multiplex PCR assay. For the multiplex PCR, a mixture combining 60 forward primers for TCR Vbeta segments and 13 reverse primers for TCR Jbeta segments was used. The CDR3 region of rearranged TCR beta genes was amplified from genomic DNA with a multiplex PCR assay. The Illumina HiSeq System was used to sequence the amplified TCR beta libraries as 87-base-pair reads. The paper's data handling went like this. A later analysis counted about 82 million unique TCR beta chains across the 650 to 800 repertoires, and approximately 11 million of these chains were shared by at least two donors. Raw reads were error-corrected and collapsed into unique sequences by a nearest-neighbor algorithm in which closely related sequences were merged to remove PCR and sequencing errors. Alignment of CDR3 sequences to IMGT reference sequences was used to assign V, D and J gene segments. For a sequence to be retained, at least a six-nucleotide match to both a V gene segment and a J gene segment was required. Rearrangements were called productive when the CDR3 lacked stop codons and stayed in frame with V and J; all others were non-productive. Following IMGT convention, CDR3 was defined as the stretch from the second conserved V-encoded cysteine up to the conserved J-encoded phenylalanine. In an earlier analysis of roughly 610 of the donors, sequences lacking an unambiguous match to a single V gene segment were excluded. In an earlier analysis of some 590 of the donors, V segments were called functional above 56.7% productive rearrangements and were called segregating when the between-donor standard deviation exceeded 5%. To diagnose cytomegalovirus status from the catalog of TCR beta chain sequences, a statistical classification framework was built. In a later analysis, TCR nucleotide sequences were compared against IMGT/GENE-DB human TR gene sequences so that V and J genes could be assigned. The TCRdist pipeline was used in a later analysis to assign CDR3 sequences and most-parsimonious VDJ recombination scenarios. In a later analysis, each TCR beta chain was defined by its CDR3 amino acid sequence together with its V-gene family, and reads without a unique V-gene family were excluded. A later analysis removed 550 to 700 highly shared, low-generation-probability nucleotide sequences to deal with suspected cross-contamination and a sequencing artifact. In a later analysis, a clonal expansion index for each public chain was calculated from normalized within-repertoire ranks of inferred template counts. Generation probabilities in a later analysis came from a VDJ recombination model fitted to out-of-frame rearrangements, and those results were checked against IGoR. A later analysis scored TCR-TCR, TCR-HLA and TCR-CMV co-occurrence with hypergeometric tests, applying a repertoire-size bias correction to TCR pairs. False discovery rates were estimated in a later analysis by permuting HLA or CMV assignments 20 times. In a later analysis, co-occurring TCRs were grouped using DBSCAN, and TCRdist sequence similarity was added for clustering within HLA-allele-positive subsets. Co-occurrence clustering excluded repertoires with fewer than 30,000 or more than 120,000 public chains, plus five with anomalous nucleotide sharing. The table comes from immuneACCESS by way of TCRdb, which keeps in-frame sequences with V and J called. Part of the clones is missing from these tables; in studies checked, under half for an unresolved V gene and the rest for unknown reasons. From that table come the V and J calls and clone size; the DNA was used to work out D and trimming. Counted in this sample were some 170,000 clones; around four fifths of them appeared once. The ten largest clones capture about 4% of the sample.

Sequenced input: PBMCs. The V and J segments used are TRBV4-1 and TRBJ2-7; possibly the D gene is TRBD2, per 5 matching bases. The receptor was derived from a man between 50 and 59 years old in good health and CMV-seropositive. At the DNA level, the sequence is TGCGCCAGCAGCCAAGGGGTTCCCGGGGTAGGTGAGCAGTACTTC. It translates as CASSQGVPGVGEQYF.